This T cell receptor beta chain was obtained from a study of regulatory T cells in long-lasting Graves disease. Study results and limitations: Among persistent patients, a larger number of public clonotypes were shared (about 3,000) than among newly diagnosed patients (about 950).

Sequencing libraries for TCR beta were prepared with iRepertoire HTBI primers and Arm-PCR of CDR3 regions. TCRdb reprocessed the multiplex PCR reads with MiXCR, giving one entry per CDR3 protein. The table has hundreds of thousands of distinct CDR3 sequences, about 14% seen once. Time point here: newly diagnosed GD, antithyroid drugs for less than 3 months. With RNA extracted from PBMCs as input, the TCR library was made. Germline CDR1 reads KGHDR; CDR2 reads SFDVKD. V lost 9 bases, J lost 4 bases, and 12 bases lay in between. The CDR3 runs 13 residues. Many counts were recorded for this clonotype. Its specificity is not known. The same data also went into a second study, on T cells in Graves' hyperthyroidism and ophthalmopathy.

This chain connects TRBV24-1 to TRBJ2-1; D may be TRBD1 (6 bases). The sample here was peripheral blood mononuclear cells (PBMCs), taken at new diagnosis, from a patient treated with antithyroid drugs. This clonotype originated in a man aged 25 to 40 with Graves disease. Written as DNA, the CDR3 is TGTGCCACCCGCGGACAGCATTACAATGAGCAGTTCTTC. This codes for CATRGQHYNEQFF.